Listed here are 32 T cell receptor beta chains from one sample, sequenced in a study of CD8 T cells in Susac syndrome. Random hexamers were used to reverse transcribe about 0.5 to 1 ug of RNA. TCRdb itself ran the immunoSEQ multiplex PCR reads through MiXCR, one entry per CDR3 protein. The table lists about 160,000 distinct CDR3 sequences, 93% of them singletons, with roughly 0.13% in the top ten. The sequencing input was CD4+ T cells from PBMCs. The receptors were sampled from a human donor in good health.

This chain links TRBV11-2 with TRBJ1-5; D not certain. The CDR3 has 13 amino acids. Germline assignment: CDR1 SGHAT and CDR2 FQNNGV. V lost 0 bases to trimming and J lost 5 bases, with 5 bases between them. CDR3 in amino acids: CASSLDHYQPQHF. CDR3 bases: TGTGCCAGCAGCTTAGATCACTATCAGCCCCAGCATTTT.

The rearrangement links TRBV9 to TRBJ1-1; 9 bases line up with TRBD1. Trimming at V came to 4 bases and at J to 4 bases, leaving 8 bases not matched to a gene. Germline loops: CDR1 SGDLS, CDR2 YYNGEE. The CDR3 has 15 residues. The CDR3 protein is CASSPARDRATEAFF. The CDR3 DNA is TGTGCCAGCAGCCCAGCCCGGGACAGGGCCACTGAAGCTTTCTTT.

This clonotype has a single count. The chain links TRBV29-1 to TRBJ2-1; 7 bases are a match to TRBD1. The germline V gene encodes CDR1 SQVTM and CDR2 ANQGSEA. The V and J ends lost 0 bases and 7 bases, in that order; junction bases with no gene match: 18. CDR3 length: 18 amino acids. CDR3 nucleotides: TGCAGCGTTGAAGAGGGAAGGCTACAGGGGATAAGGGAGAATGAGCAGTTCTTC. It is translated as CSVEEGRLQGIRENEQFF.

The chain recombines TRBV5-6 with TRBJ1-1; D unresolved. This CDR3 region has 13 residues. Per the germline V gene, CDR1 is SGHDT and CDR2 is YYEEEE. V lost 2 bases and J 0 bases, leaving 5 bases between the germline ends. CDR3 sequence reads: CASSLQLNTEAFF. The CDR3 DNA follows: TGTGCCAGCAGCTTACAGCTGAACACTGAAGCTTTCTTT.

The V call is TRBV20-1, the J call TRBJ1-5; 7 positions agree with TRBD1. The CDR3 runs to 14 residues. Germline V lookup: CDR1 DFQATT, CDR2 SNEGSKA (reference sequence). V lost 5 bases and J lost 6; bases outside the gene matches: 10. DNA for the CDR3: TGCAGTGCTGTCGACAGGGTAAGAGCTCAGCCCCAGCATTTT. Amino acid sequence: CSAVDRVRAQPQHF.

The chain has TRBV12-3 or TRBV12-4 and TRBJ1-5; weak D call: TRBD1 (6 bases). The CDR3 is 15 residues long. V was pared by 7 bases and J by 5 bases, with 18 bases between. DNA of the CDR3: TGTGCCAGCACCAGAAGCAGGGGTTCCTATCAGCCCCAGCATTTT. This translates into CASTRSRGSYQPQHF.

DNA of the CDR3: TGTGCCAGCAGCTTAGATTTCCAGGCAGGGGGCCTCACTGAAGCTTTCTTT. It codes for CASSLDFQAGGLTEAFF. This chain connects TRBV11-2 to TRBJ1-1, with TRBD1 identical over 8 bases. The CDR3 contains 17 residues. The germline V gene has CDR1 SGHAT and CDR2 FQNNGV. J was trimmed by 4 bases and V by 0 bases; bases with no gene match: 10.

This clonotype showed up just a few times. The chain joins TRBV9 to TRBJ2-2, with a tentative D call TRBD1 (6 bases). V shed 4 bases and J shed 2 bases, with 12 bases lying between them. CDR1 and CDR2 (germline): SGDLS, YYNGEE. The CDR3 is 15 amino acids. CDR3 protein: CASSPRQANTGELFF. DNA for the CDR3: TGTGCCAGCAGCCCTAGACAGGCCAACACCGGGGAGCTGTTTTTT.

The V and J genes are TRBV29-1 and TRBJ2-3; TRBD2 agrees at 8 bases. V lost 6 bases, J lost 4 bases, and 12 bases stayed unmatched. This CDR3 is built from 15 residues. CDR1 is SQVTM, CDR2 ANQGSEA, per germline. Here the CDR3 reads CSVAPARGASDTQYF. CDR3 nucleotide sequence: TGCAGCGTCGCGCCGGCGCGGGGGGCCTCAGATACGCAGTATTTT.

The rearrangement joins TRBV9 to TRBJ2-1, with 9 nucleotides matching TRBD2. The germline V gene encodes CDR1 SGDLS and CDR2 YYNGEE. With V trimmed by 4 bases and J by 8 bases, 10 bases remained unmatched. This CDR3 region has 15 residues. CDR3 protein: CASSIGLASWDEQFF. The CDR3 nucleotides read TGTGCCAGCAGCATTGGACTAGCGTCTTGGGATGAGCAGTTCTTC.

This clonotype has just a few counts. V is TRBV29-1 and J is TRBJ1-6; TRBD1 aligns across 7 bases. CDR3 length: 14 residues. J was trimmed by 8 bases and V by 4 bases; bases with no gene match: 8. In germline, CDR1 is SQVTM, CDR2 ANQGSEA. CDR3 coding DNA: TGCAGCGTTGCGTGGGGACAGACGGATTCACCCCTCCACTTT. As protein: CSVAWGQTDSPLHF. The full variable domain, its missing parts supplied by reference TRBV29-1 and TRBJ1-6, is SAVISQKPSRDICQRGTSLTIQCQVDSQVTMMFWYRQQPGQSLTLIATANQGSEATYESGFVIDKFPISRPNLTFSTLTVSNMSPEDSSIYLCSVAWGQTDSPLHFGNGTRLTVT.

This chain uses TRBV6-1 with TRBJ2-3; 8 positions agree with TRBD1. V lost 6 bases to trimming and J lost 5 bases; unmatched junction nucleotides: 4. Germline CDR1 MNHNS, CDR2 SASEGT. The CDR3 is 13 amino acids. CDR3 protein: CASRTGDIDTQYF. As DNA, the CDR3 is TGTGCCAGCAGGACAGGGGATATAGATACGCAGTATTTT.

The chain employs TRBV20-1 and TRBJ2-3; 8 nucleotides match TRBD2. J was trimmed by 2 bases and V by 1 base; bases with no gene match: 8. Per the germline V gene, CDR1 is DFQATT and CDR2 is SNEGSKA (reference sequence). CDR3 length: 16 residues. Here the CDR3 reads CSARGRGATLTDTQYF. The CDR3 bases are TGCAGTGCTAGAGGGCGGGGGGCAACCCTCACAGATACGCAGTATTTT.

In DNA form, the CDR3 reads TGTGCCAGCAGGACAGGGATGGGCAATGAGCAGTTCTTC. Its translation: CASRTGMGNEQFF. J is TRBJ2-1 and V is TRBV6-5; 7 nucleotides match TRBD1. Germline assignment: CDR1 MNHEY and CDR2 SVGAGI. This CDR3 comprises 13 residues. V lost 6 bases and J lost 6; bases outside the gene matches: 5.

This chain connects TRBV6-6 to TRBJ2-4, with a weak D call TRBD2 (6 bases). CDR3 length equals 14 residues. The germline gives CDR1 MNHNY, CDR2 SVGAGI (reference sequence). V lost 4 bases, J lost 0 bases, and 7 bases lay in between. The CDR3 region has the DNA TGTGCCAGCAGTTCGGGGGTAGCCAAAAACATTCAGTACTTC. Amino acids: CASSSGVAKNIQYF.

This sequence joins TRBV20-1 and TRBJ1-2, with D uncertain. Trimming shortened V by 7 bases and J by 0 bases, and 15 bases separated the two germline ends. The germline V gene encodes CDR1 DFQATT and CDR2 SNEGSKA (reference sequence). The CDR3 runs to 14 residues. CDR3 region: CSGSRPIPNYGYTF. The CDR3 DNA reads TGCAGTGGTAGCAGGCCAATTCCTAACTATGGCTACACCTTC.

This chain uses TRBV24-1 with TRBJ2-1; TRBD1 might be the D (5 bases). CDR3 length equals 15 residues. V lost 6 bases, J lost 3 bases, and 14 bases lay in between. The V gene's germline CDR1 is KGHDR and CDR2 SFDVKD. CDR3 residues: CATSLGTGDYNEQFF. In nucleotides, the CDR3 is TGTGCCACCAGTCTCGGCACAGGTGACTACAATGAGCAGTTCTTC.

This chain joins TRBV5-1 and TRBJ2-4, with a weak D call TRBD1 (6 bases). Per germline, CDR1 SGHRS and CDR2 YFSETQ. Between the trimmed V and J ends, which lost 1 base and 8 bases, there was a span of 16 bases. The length of the CDR3 is 15 residues. CDR3 DNA: TGCGCCAGCAGCTTGCAACCGGGACAAGGGGACATTCAGTACTTC. Protein sequence: CASSLQPGQGDIQYF.

The chain is built from TRBV9 and TRBJ2-1, with 9 nucleotides matching TRBD2. The CDR3 covers 17 residues. Per germline, CDR1 SGDLS and CDR2 YYNGEE. The J segment lost 9 bases and the V segment lost 0 bases, leaving 13 bases of the junction unmatched. The CDR3 loop reads CASSVEASGTRGSEQFF. The CDR3 nucleotides read TGTGCCAGCAGCGTAGAGGCTAGCGGGACCCGTGGAAGTGAGCAGTTCTTC.

This sequence joins TRBV19 and TRBJ1-4, with a tentative D call TRBD1 (5 bases). The CDR3 length is 13 residues. Trimming removed 3 bases at V and 13 bases at J, with 15 bases between. Germline assignment: CDR1 LNHDA and CDR2 SQIVND (reference sequence). CDR3 DNA sequence: TGTGCCAGTAGTATCCAGGGCTCTACGGGACTGTTTTTT. Residues: CASSIQGSTGLFF.

The chain has TRBV10-3 and TRBJ1-5, with D hard to call. V was clipped by 0 bases and J by 3 bases, with 6 bases between them. CDR1 is ENHRY and CDR2 is SYGVKD in the germline V gene. This CDR3 is 14 amino acids long. The CDR3 spells CAISESGINQPQHF. The CDR3 nucleotides read TGTGCCATCAGTGAGTCAGGAATCAATCAGCCCCAGCATTTT.

The J gene is TRBJ1-5, the V gene TRBV15; possible D gene TRBD1, 5 bases. The CDR3 covers 15 residues. The germline V and J ends were trimmed by 3 bases and 1 base, with 10 bases remaining between them. Germline values: CDR1 LNHNV, CDR2 YYDKDF (reference sequence). DNA for the CDR3: TGTGCCACCAGCAGCCGACGGGACAGCAATCAGCCCCAGCATTTT. Protein: CATSSRRDSNQPQHF.

This chain uses TRBV7-9 with TRBJ1-2, with D hard to call. The CDR3 has 12 amino acids. Germline CDR1 and CDR2: SEHNR and FQNEAQ (reference sequence). V was trimmed by 1 base and J by 8 bases, leaving 8 bases between them. This CDR3 reads CASSLELRGYTF. The CDR3 DNA sequence: TGTGCCAGCAGCTTAGAGTTAAGAGGCTACACCTTC.

This chain links TRBV29-1 with TRBJ1-5; possibly TRBD1 for D (5 bases). The germline gives CDR1 SQVTM, CDR2 ANQGSEA. The CDR3 runs 12 residues. Between the trimmed V and J ends, which lost 7 bases and 7 bases, there was a span of 14 bases. DNA for the CDR3: TGCAGCGGGGGGGAAAGGGAACAGCCCCAGCATTTT. It specifies CSGGEREQPQHF.

The chain recombines TRBV7-6 with TRBJ2-6; D possibly uses TRBD1 or TRBD2 (5 bases each). The CDR3 covers 16 residues. From germline, CDR1 is SGHVS and CDR2 FNYEAQ. V shed 5 bases and J shed 0 bases, with 11 bases lying between them. Written as DNA, the CDR3 is TGTGCCAGCAGCCCCTGGGGGAACTCTGGGGCCAACGTCCTGACTTTC. This sequence encodes CASSPWGNSGANVLTF.

V gene TRBV5-4 combines with J gene TRBJ2-1; 8 bases match TRBD2. CDR1 is SGHNT and CDR2 is YYREEE in the germline V gene (reference sequence). The V and J ends lost 3 bases and 0 bases, in that order; junction bases with no gene match: 5. The CDR3 runs to 16 residues. The CDR3 region has the DNA TGTGCCAGCAGCTCAATAGCGGGGAGCTCCTACAATGAGCAGTTCTTC. Amino acid sequence: CASSSIAGSSYNEQFF.

The chain links TRBV20-1 to TRBJ2-4; TRBD1 agrees at 7 bases. The germline CDR1 and CDR2 sequences are DFQATT and SNEGSKA (reference sequence). V was clipped by 2 bases and J by 4 bases; unmatched bases: 14. This CDR3 has 17 amino acids. CDR3: CSARSPNGQDLKNIQYF. The CDR3 region has the DNA TGCAGTGCTAGAAGCCCCAACGGACAGGACTTGAAAAACATTCAGTACTTC.

The chain's CDR3 is CSALIWGGSTDTQYF. CDR3 coding DNA: TGCAGTGCTCTGATTTGGGGGGGGAGCACAGATACGCAGTATTTT. The rearrangement uses TRBV20-1 and TRBJ2-3, with 7 bases identical to TRBD2. Germline V lookup: CDR1 DFQATT, CDR2 SNEGSKA (reference sequence). The CDR3 has 15 residues. The J segment lost 0 bases and the V segment lost 5 bases, leaving 8 bases of the junction unmatched.

The CDR3 reads CASSPGQTYGYTF. DNA for the CDR3: TGCGCCAGCAGCCCGGGACAGACCTATGGCTACACCTTC. The V and J genes are TRBV5-1 and TRBJ1-2; TRBD1 agrees at 7 bases. V gave up 4 bases and J gave up 4 bases; unmatched junction bases: 4. The CDR3 has 13 residues. Germline loops: CDR1 SGHRS, CDR2 YFSETQ. Looking up the rest from reference TRBV5-1 and TRBJ1-2 gives the full variable domain: KAGVTQTPRYLIKTRGQQVTLSCSPISGHRSVSWYQQTPGQGLQFLFEYFSETQRNKGNFPGRFSGRQFSNSRSEMNVSTLELGDSALYLCASSPGQTYGYTFGSGTRLTVV.

The chain links TRBV5-1 to TRBJ1-1; D possibly corresponds to TRBD1 (5 bases). Trimming left V 4 bases short and J 10 bases short, with 14 bases between. CDR1 is SGHRS, CDR2 YFSETQ, per germline. The CDR3 covers 12 residues. CDR3 bases: TGCGCCAGCAGCCCAAGAGGGGCTGGAGCTTTCTTT. This gives the protein CASSPRGAGAFF.

This chain connects TRBV5-4 to TRBJ2-5; the match to TRBD2 covers 9 bases. The V gene end was trimmed by 4 bases and the J gene end by 5 bases; junction bases not matched to a gene: 9. Germline V lookup: CDR1 SGHNT, CDR2 YYREEE (reference sequence). This CDR3 has 15 amino acids. CDR3 sequence reads: CASSLLAGDGETQYF. DNA of the CDR3: TGTGCCAGCAGCCTATTAGCGGGGGACGGGGAGACCCAGTACTTC.

The chain employs TRBV2 and TRBJ2-5; D possibly corresponds to TRBD2 (5 bases). Deletions cut 3 bases from V and 5 bases from J, with 16 bases between. This CDR3 spans 15 amino acids. The germline gives CDR1 SNHLY, CDR2 FYNNEI. For the CDR3, the DNA is TGTGCCAGCAGTGAGGCAGGTTACAGAGGGGAGACCCAGTACTTC. It yields the protein CASSEAGYRGETQYF.